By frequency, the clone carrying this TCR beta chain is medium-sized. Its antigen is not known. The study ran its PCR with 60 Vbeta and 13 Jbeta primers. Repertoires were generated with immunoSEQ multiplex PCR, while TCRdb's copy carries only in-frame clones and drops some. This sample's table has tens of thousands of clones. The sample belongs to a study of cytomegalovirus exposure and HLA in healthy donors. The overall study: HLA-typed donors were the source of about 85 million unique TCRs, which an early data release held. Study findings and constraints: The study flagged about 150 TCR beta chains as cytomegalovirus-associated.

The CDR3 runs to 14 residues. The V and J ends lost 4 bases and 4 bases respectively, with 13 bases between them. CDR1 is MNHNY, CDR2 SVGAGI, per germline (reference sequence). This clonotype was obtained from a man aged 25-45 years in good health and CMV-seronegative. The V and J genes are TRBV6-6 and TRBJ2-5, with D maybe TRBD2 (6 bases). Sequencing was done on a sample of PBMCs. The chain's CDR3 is CASSSGGVRETQYF. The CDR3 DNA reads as TGTGCCAGCAGTTCGGGCGGGGTCCGAGAGACCCAGTACTTC.